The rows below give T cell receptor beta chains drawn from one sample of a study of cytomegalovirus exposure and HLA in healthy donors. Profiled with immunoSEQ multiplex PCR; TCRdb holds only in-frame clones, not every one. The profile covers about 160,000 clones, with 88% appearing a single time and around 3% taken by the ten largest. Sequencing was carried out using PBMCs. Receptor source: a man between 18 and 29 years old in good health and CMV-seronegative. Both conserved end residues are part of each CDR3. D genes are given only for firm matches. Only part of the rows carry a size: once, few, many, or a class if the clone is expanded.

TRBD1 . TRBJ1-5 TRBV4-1 CASSHRDSPNQPQHF TGCGCCAGCAGCCACCGGGACAGCCCCAATCAGCCCCAGCATTTT
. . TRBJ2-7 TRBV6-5 CASSTIGSYEQYF TGTGCCAGCAGTACTATTGGCTCCTACGAGCAGTACTTC
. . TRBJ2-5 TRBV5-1 CASSLDRETQYF TGCGCCAGCAGCTTGGACAGGGAGACCCAGTACTTC
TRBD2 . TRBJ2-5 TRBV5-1 CASSATSGFQETQYF TGCGCCAGCTCCGCCACTAGCGGTTTCCAAGAGACCCAGTACTTC
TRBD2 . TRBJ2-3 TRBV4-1 CASSPGLAGGPDTQYF TGCGCCAGCAGCCCCGGACTAGCGGGAGGGCCAGATACGCAGTATTTT
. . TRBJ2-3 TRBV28 CASSWGETEVSTDTQYF TGTGCCAGCAGTTGGGGGGAAACAGAGGTTAGCACAGATACGCAGTATTTT
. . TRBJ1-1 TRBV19 CASSIGGGTEAFF TGTGCCAGTAGTATCGGGGGTGGAACTGAAGCTTTCTTT
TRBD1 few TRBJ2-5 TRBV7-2 CASSWTGTGLSKETQYF TGTGCCAGCAGCTGGACCGGGACAGGTCTTTCGAAAGAGACCCAGTACTTC
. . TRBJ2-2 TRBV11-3 CASSPRGGAGTGELFF TGTGCCAGCAGCCCAAGGGGGGGCGCGGGCACCGGGGAGCTGTTTTTT
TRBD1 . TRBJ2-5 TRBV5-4 CASSSPDREETQYF TGTGCCAGCAGCAGTCCGGACAGGGAAGAGACCCAGTACTTC
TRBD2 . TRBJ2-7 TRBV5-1 CASSPTPRGLAGALQEPTEQYF TGCGCCAGCAGCCCGACCCCCCGTGGCCTAGCGGGAGCGTTACAAGAGCCCACGGAGCAGTACTTC
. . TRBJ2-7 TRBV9 CASSVVPGAGDYEQYF TGTGCCAGCAGCGTAGTACCAGGGGCCGGAGACTACGAGCAGTACTTC
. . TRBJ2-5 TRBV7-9 CASSPRVQDTQETQYF TGTGCCAGCAGCCCCCGCGTACAGGACACACAAGAGACCCAGTACTTC